The source of this T cell receptor beta chain is a study of control samples from healthy donors and cancer patients. Sequencing used immunoSEQ multiplex PCR; TCRdb keeps in-frame clones, though not all of them. Among about 150,000 clones, 85% to 95% were seen once, and the ten largest hold 4.5% to 6%. Germline CDR1 reads SGHRS; CDR2 reads YFSETQ. The ends lost 3 bases at V and 2 bases at J; junction bases unmatched: 4. This CDR3 has 15 residues. The sequenced material came from blood. The chain joins TRBV5-1 to TRBJ2-3; 9 nucleotides match TRBD2. The clonotype comes from a man aged 40-49 years in good health. In nucleotides, the CDR3 is TGCGCCAGCAGCTACTGGACTAGCGACACAGATACGCAGTATTTT. Protein: CASSYWTSDTDTQYF. Using reference TRBV5-1 and TRBJ2-3 for the parts outside the CDR3, the full variable domain is KAGVTQTPRYLIKTRGQQVTLSCSPISGHRSVSWYQQTPGQGLQFLFEYFSETQRNKGNFPGRFSGRQFSNSRSEMNVSTLELGDSALYLCASSYWTSDTDTQYFGPGTRLTVL.